Listed below are T cell receptor beta chains from one sample, sequenced in a study of somatic mutations in cytotoxic T cells in rheumatoid arthritis. Method: immunoSEQ multiplex PCR; TCRdb's copy keeps in-frame clones and lacks some. The sample has about 12,000 clones; 60% to 80% are singletons. The specimen was CD8+ T cells sorted from blood. These TCRs come from a man aged 45-65 years in good health. The CDR3 runs from the conserved cysteine through the conserved F or W. The D gene is left open where the match is weak. Not every row has a clone size; where given, it reads once, few, many or a size class.

D gene	V gene	J gene	clone size	CDR3 protein	CDR3 DNA
NA	TRBV10-1	TRBJ2-1	NA	CASSELTSSYNEQFF	TGCGCCAGCAGTGAGTTAACTAGCTCCTACAATGAGCAGTTCTTC
NA	TRBV27	TRBJ2-1	NA	CASSLRGDNEQFF	TGTGCCAGCAGTTTACGAGGGGACAATGAGCAGTTCTTC
NA	TRBV30	TRBJ1-2	NA	CACPPKGNGGYTF	TGTGCCTGCCCCCCGAAGGGGAATGGTGGCTACACCTTC
TRBD1	TRBV7-9	TRBJ2-5	NA	CASSSYHRGETQYF	TGTGCCAGCAGCTCCTACCACAGGGGAGAGACCCAGTACTTC
NA	TRBV12-2	TRBJ2-2	NA	CASRLAQVKGSCTGELFF	TGTGCAAGTCGCTTAGCGCAAGTAAAAGGGAGTTGCACCGGGGAGCTGTTTTTT
NA	TRBV29-1	TRBJ1-2	NA	CSLPGGKDGYTF	TGCAGCCTCCCGGGGGGGAAGGATGGCTACACCTTC
NA	TRBV5-1	TRBJ1-1	NA	CASSRRTDNTEAFF	TGCGCCAGCAGCCGTAGGACAGATAACACTGAAGCTTTCTTT
TRBD2	TRBV5-1	TRBJ2-1	NA	CASSSSGAYNEQFF	TGCGCCAGCAGCTCAAGCGGGGCGTACAATGAGCAGTTCTTC
NA	TRBV4-1	TRBJ2-4	NA	CASSQFVLSLSDRLAKNIQYF	TGCGCCAGCAGCCAATTTGTCCTCTCGCTTTCGGACAGATTAGCCAAAAACATTCAGTACTTC
NA	TRBV9	TRBJ2-1	NA	CASSVGSWRESPNNEQFF	TGTGCCAGCAGCGTAGGTTCTTGGAGGGAGTCTCCCAACAATGAGCAGTTCTTC
TRBD1	TRBV6-4	TRBJ2-1	NA	CASSDSKGQYNEQFF	TGTGCCAGCAGTGACTCGAAGGGACAGTACAATGAGCAGTTCTTC
TRBD1	TRBV5-6	TRBJ1-1	NA	CASSASGGRSASNTEAFF	TGTGCCAGCAGCGCTTCAGGGGGGCGATCCGCCTCGAACACTGAAGCTTTCTTT
NA	TRBV2	TRBJ1-5	NA	CASSEFGQGNQPQHF	TGTGCCAGCAGTGAATTTGGCCAGGGTAATCAGCCCCAGCATTTT
TRBD1	TRBV11-2	TRBJ1-6	NA	CASSTTQGAGSPLHF	TGTGCCAGCAGCACAACACAGGGGGCGGGTTCACCCCTCCACTTT
TRBD1	TRBV11-3	TRBJ2-1	once	CASSLLGTGFDNEQFF	TGTGCCAGCAGCTTACTGGGGACAGGGTTTGACAATGAGCAGTTCTTC
TRBD1	TRBV28	TRBJ1-5	few	CASSQTGLRQPQHF	TGTGCCAGCAGCCAGACAGGGTTGCGGCAGCCCCAGCATTTT
TRBD1	TRBV19	TRBJ1-2	once	CASRQRDSLIYGYTF	TGTGCCAGTAGACAGCGGGACAGCTTAATCTATGGCTACACCTTC
TRBD2	TRBV6-1	TRBJ2-1	NA	CASSEEVSGIYNEQFF	TGTGCCAGCAGTGAAGAGGTTAGCGGGATATACAATGAGCAGTTCTTC
NA	TRBV7-2	TRBJ2-3	NA	CASSIALGPDTQYF	TGTGCCAGCAGCATCGCCCTGGGCCCTGATACGCAGTATTTT
TRBD2	TRBV6-4	TRBJ2-1	NA	CASSATPGLAGNEQFF	TGTGCCAGCAGTGCCACACCGGGACTAGCGGGCAATGAGCAGTTCTTC